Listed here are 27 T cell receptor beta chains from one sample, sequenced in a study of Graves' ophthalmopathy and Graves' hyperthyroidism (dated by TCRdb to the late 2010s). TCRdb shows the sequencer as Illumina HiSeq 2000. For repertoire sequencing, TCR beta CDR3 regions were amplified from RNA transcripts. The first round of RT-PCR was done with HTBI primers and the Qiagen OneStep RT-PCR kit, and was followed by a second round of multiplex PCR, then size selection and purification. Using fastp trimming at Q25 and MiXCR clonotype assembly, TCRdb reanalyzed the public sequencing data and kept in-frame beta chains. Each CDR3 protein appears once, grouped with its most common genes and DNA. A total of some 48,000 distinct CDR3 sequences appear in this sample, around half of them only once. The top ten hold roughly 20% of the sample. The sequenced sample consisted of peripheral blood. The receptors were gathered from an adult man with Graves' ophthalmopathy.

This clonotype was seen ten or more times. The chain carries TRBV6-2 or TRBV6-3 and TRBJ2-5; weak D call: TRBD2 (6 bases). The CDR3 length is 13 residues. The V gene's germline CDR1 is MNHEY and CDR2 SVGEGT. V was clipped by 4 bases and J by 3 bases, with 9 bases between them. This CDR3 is CASSWGLKETQYF. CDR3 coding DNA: TGTGCCAGCAGTTGGGGACTGAAAGAGACCCAGTACTTC.

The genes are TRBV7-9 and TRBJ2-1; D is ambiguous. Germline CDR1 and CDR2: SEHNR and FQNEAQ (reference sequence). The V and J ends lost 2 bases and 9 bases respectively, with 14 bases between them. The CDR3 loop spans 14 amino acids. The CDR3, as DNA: TGTGCCAGCAGCTTACTTGTGTTTGGGTCTGAGCAGTTCTTC. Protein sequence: CASSLLVFGSEQFF.

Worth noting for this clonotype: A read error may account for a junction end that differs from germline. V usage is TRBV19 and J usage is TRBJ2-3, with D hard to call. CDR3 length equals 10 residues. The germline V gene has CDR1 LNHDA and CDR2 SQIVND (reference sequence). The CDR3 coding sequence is TGTGCCAGTAGCACCGATACGCAGTATTTT. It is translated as CASSTDTQYF.

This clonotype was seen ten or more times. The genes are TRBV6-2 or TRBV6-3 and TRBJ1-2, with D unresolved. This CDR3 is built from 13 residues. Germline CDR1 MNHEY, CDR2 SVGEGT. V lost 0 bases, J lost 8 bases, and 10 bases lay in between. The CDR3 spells CASSYSFGEGYTF. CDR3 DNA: TGTGCCAGCAGTTACTCGTTCGGGGAAGGCTACACCTTC.

CDR3 DNA sequence: TGCGCCAGCAGTGGACGGGACAGAGGGGACGAGCAGTACTTC. Translated: CASSGRDRGDEQYF. The chain combines TRBV10-1 with TRBJ2-7; 7 bases match TRBD1. Germline values: CDR1 WNHNN, CDR2 SYGVQD (reference sequence). Germline trimming cut 4 bases from V and 5 bases from J; bases unmatched to any gene: 8. The CDR3 extends over 14 amino acids.

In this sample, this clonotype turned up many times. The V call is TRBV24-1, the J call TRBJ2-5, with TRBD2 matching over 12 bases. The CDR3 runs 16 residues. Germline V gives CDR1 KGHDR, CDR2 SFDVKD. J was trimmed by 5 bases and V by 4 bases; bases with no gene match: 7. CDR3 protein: CATSDPGLAGMETQYF. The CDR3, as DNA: TGTGCCACCAGTGACCCCGGACTAGCGGGAATGGAGACCCAGTACTTC.

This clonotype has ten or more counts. CDR3 amino acids: CSARVYRGTNTGELFF. CDR3 nucleotides: TGCAGTGCAAGGGTCTACAGGGGCACGAACACCGGGGAGCTGTTTTTT. The chain recombines TRBV20-1 with TRBJ2-2, with 7 positions matching TRBD1. Germline CDR1 and CDR2: DFQATT and SNEGSKA (reference sequence). The CDR3 covers 16 residues. The ends lost 6 bases at V and 0 bases at J; junction bases unmatched: 10.

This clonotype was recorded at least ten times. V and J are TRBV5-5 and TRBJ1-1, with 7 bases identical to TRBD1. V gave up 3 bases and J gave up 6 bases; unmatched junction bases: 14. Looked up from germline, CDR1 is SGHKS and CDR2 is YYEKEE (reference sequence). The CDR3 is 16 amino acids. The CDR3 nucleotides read TGTGCCAGCAGCTGGGGGAGCCAGGGGGTGGTTTCTGAAGCTTTCTTT. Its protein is CASSWGSQGVVSEAFF.

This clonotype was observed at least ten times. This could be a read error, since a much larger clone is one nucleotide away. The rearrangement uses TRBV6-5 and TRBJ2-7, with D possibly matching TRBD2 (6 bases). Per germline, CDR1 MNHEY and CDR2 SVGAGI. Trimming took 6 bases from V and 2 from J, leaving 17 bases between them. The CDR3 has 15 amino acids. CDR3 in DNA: TGTGCCAGCAGCCCTTGGAGGGGAAACGCCTACGAGCAGTACTTC. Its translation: CASSPWRGNAYEQYF.

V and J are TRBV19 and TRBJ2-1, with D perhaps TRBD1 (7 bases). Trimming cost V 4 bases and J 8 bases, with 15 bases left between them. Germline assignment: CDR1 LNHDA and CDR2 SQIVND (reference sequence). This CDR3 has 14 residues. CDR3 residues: CASSRAGGYDEQFF. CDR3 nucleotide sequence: TGTGCCAGTAGTAGGGCAGGGGGGTACGATGAGCAGTTCTTC.

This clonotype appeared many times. CDR3 region: CASSSQAEWSTDTQYF. CDR3 nucleotides: TGTGCCAGCAGCTCCCAGGCAGAGTGGAGCACAGATACGCAGTATTTT. The chain recombines TRBV7-9 with TRBJ2-3; D gene uncertain. Germline V CDR1 and CDR2: SEHNR, FQNEAQ (reference sequence). This CDR3 is built from 16 residues. V was pared by 4 bases and J by 0 bases, with 14 bases between.

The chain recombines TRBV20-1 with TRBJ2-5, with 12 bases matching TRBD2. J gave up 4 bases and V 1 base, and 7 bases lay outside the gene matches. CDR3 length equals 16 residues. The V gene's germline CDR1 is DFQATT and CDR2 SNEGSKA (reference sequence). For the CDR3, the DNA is TGCAGTGCTAGAGGTCATACTAGCGGGGGGCGAGAGACCCAGTACTTC. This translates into CSARGHTSGGRETQYF.

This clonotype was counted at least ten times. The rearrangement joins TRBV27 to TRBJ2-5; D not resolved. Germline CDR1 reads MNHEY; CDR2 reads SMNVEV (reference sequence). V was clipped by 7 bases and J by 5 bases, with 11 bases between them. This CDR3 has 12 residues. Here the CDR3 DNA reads TGTGCCAGCAATTTGTTTCGGGAGACCCAGTACTTC. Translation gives CASNLFRETQYF.

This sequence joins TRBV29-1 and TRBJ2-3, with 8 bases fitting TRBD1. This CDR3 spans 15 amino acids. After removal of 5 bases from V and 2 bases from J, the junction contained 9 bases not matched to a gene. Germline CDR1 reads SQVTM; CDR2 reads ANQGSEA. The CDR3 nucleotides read TGCAGCGTTCCCCCGGGACAGGATACCACAGATACGCAGTATTTT. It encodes CSVPPGQDTTDTQYF.

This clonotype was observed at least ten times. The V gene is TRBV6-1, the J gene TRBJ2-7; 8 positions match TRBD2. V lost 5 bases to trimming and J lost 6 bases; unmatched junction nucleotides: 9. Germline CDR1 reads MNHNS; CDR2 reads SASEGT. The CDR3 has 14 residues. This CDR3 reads CASSSGTRFSEQYF. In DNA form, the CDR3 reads TGTGCCAGCAGTTCCGGGACTAGGTTTTCCGAGCAGTACTTC.

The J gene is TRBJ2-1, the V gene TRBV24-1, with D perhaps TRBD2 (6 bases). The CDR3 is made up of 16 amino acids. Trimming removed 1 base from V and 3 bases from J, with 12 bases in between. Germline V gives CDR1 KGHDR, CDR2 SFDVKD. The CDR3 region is CATSDFGRGGYNEQFF. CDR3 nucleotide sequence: TGTGCCACCAGTGATTTCGGGAGAGGAGGCTACAATGAGCAGTTCTTC.

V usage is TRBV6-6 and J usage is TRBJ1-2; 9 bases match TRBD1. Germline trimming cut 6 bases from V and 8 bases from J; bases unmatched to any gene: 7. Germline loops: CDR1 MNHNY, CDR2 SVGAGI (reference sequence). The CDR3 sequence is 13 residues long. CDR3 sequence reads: CASSKDRGDGYTF. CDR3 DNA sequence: TGTGCCAGCAGCAAGGACAGGGGCGACGGCTACACCTTC.

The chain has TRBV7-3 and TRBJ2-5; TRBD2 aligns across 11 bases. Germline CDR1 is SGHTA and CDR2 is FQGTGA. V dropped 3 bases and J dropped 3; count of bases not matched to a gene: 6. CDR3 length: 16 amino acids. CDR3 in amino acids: CASSFGLAGGKETQYF. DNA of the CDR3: TGTGCCAGCAGCTTTGGACTAGCGGGCGGTAAAGAGACCCAGTACTTC.

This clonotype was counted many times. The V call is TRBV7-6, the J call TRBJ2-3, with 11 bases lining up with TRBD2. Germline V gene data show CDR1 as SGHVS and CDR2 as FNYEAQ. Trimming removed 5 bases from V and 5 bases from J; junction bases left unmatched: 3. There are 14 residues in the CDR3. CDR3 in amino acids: CASSPLAGEDTQYF. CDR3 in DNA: TGTGCCAGCAGCCCACTAGCGGGAGAAGATACGCAGTATTTT.

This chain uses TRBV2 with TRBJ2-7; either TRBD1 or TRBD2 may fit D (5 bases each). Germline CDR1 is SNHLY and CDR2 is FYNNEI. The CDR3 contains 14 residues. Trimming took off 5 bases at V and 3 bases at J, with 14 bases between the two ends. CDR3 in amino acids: CASSPFVGDYEQYF. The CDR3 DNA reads TGTGCCAGCAGTCCCTTTGTGGGGGACTACGAGCAGTACTTC.

DNA of the CDR3: TGTGCCAGCAGTGCTACAGGGTTAGGTGGAAACACCATATATTTT. It codes for CASSATGLGGNTIYF. This sequence joins TRBV25-1 and TRBJ1-3; tentatively, D is TRBD1 (6 bases). Per the germline V gene, CDR1 is MGHDK and CDR2 is SYGVNS. V was shortened by 4 bases and J by 3 bases, with 13 bases between the two germline ends. CDR3 size: 15 residues. Drawing the rest from reference TRBV25-1 and TRBJ1-3, the complete variable domain is EADIYQTPRYLVIGTGKKITLECSQTMGHDKMYWYQQDPGMELHLIHYSYGVNSTEKGDLSSESTVSRIRTEHFPLTLESARPSHTSQYLCASSATGLGGNTIYFGEGSWLTVV.

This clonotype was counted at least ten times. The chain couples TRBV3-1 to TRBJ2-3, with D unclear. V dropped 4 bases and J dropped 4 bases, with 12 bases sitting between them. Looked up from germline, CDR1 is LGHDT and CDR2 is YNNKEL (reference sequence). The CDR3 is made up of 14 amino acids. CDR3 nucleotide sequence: TGTGCCAGCAGCCCGTTGTTGCGTGCAGATACGCAGTATTTT. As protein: CASSPLLRADTQYF.

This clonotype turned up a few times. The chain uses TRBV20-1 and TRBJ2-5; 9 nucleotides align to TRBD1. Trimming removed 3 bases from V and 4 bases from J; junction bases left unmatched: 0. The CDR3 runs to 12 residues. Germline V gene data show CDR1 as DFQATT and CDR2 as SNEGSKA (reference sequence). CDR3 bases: TGCAGTGCTAGGGACAGGGGAGAGACCCAGTACTTC. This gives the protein CSARDRGETQYF.

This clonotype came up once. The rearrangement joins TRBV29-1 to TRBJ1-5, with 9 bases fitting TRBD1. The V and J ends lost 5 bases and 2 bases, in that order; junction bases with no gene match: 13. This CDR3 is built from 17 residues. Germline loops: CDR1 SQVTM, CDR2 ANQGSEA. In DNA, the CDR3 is TGCAGCGTTCATAAGCCCGTTACAGGGGGCCGCAATCAGCCCCAGCATTTT. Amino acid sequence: CSVHKPVTGGRNQPQHF.

The CDR3 DNA reads TGTGCCAGCAGCAGGGGAAGCAATCAGCCCCAGCATTTT. Translating it yields CASSRGSNQPQHF. The V gene is TRBV7-9, the J gene TRBJ1-5; a possible D gene is TRBD1 (5 bases). The germline V gene encodes CDR1 SEHNR and CDR2 FQNEAQ (reference sequence). Trimming removed 5 bases from V and 1 base from J, with 6 bases in between. The CDR3 totals 13 residues. The variable domain in full, with the rest retrieved from reference TRBV7-9 and TRBJ1-5, is DTGVSQNPRHKITKRGQNVTFRCDPISEHNRLYWYRQTLGQGPEFLTYFQNEAQLEKSRLLSDRFSAERPKGSFSTLEIQRTEQGDSAMYLCASSRGSNQPQHFGDGTRLSIL.

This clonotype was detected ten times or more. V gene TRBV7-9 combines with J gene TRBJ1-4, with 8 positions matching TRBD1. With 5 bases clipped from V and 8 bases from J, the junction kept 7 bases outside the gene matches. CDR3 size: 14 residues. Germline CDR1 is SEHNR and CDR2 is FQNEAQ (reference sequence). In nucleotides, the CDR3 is TGTGCCAGCAGCCGGGGACAGGTAGAAGAAAAACTGTTTTTT. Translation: CASSRGQVEEKLFF. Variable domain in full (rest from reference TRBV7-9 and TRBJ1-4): DTGVSQNPRHKITKRGQNVTFRCDPISEHNRLYWYRQTLGQGPEFLTYFQNEAQLEKSRLLSDRFSAERPKGSFSTLEIQRTEQGDSAMYLCASSRGQVEEKLFFGSGTQLSVL.

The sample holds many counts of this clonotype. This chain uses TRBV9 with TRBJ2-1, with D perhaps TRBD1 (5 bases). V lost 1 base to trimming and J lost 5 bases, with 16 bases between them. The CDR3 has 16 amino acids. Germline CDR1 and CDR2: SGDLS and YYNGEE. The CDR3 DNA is TGTGCCAGCAGCGTATCTTCTTGGACAAGACACAATGAGCAGTTCTTC. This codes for CASSVSSWTRHNEQFF.